The source of this T cell receptor (beta chain) is a study of T cell repertoires in cytomegalovirus infection. Deletions cut 0 bases from V and 7 bases from J, with 3 bases between. The germline CDR1 and CDR2 sequences are SEHNR and FQNEAQ (reference sequence). The CDR3 is made up of 12 amino acids. At least ten counts were recorded for this clonotype. TCRdb reprocessed the reads with MiXCR, giving one entry per CDR3 protein. The data contain 630,000 or so distinct CDR3 sequences, around 24% of them singletons. The sequenced sample was CD8+ T cells from PBMCs. The source of this sequence is a human donor in good health (CMV status not recorded). Some clones in this sample may be carry-over from other donors' samples. V usage is TRBV7-9 and J usage is TRBJ1-4; D unresolved. The CDR3 sequence: CASSLAPEKLFF. CDR3 DNA sequence: TGTGCCAGCAGCTTAGCGCCTGAAAAACTGTTTTTT.